The clone carrying this TCR beta chain was seen only once. From germline, CDR1 is SGHDN and CDR2 FVKESK. The V and J ends lost 1 base and 0 bases, in that order; junction bases with no gene match: 3. The CDR3 has 16 residues. The protocol was immunoSEQ multiplex PCR, while the TCRdb copy is restricted to in-frame clones and leaves out a portion. The repertoire holds a few million clones, with over 90% as singletons. This entry comes from a study of shared clonotypes between healthy human individuals. This TCR derives from a man between 18 and 35 years old in good health. Some clones in this sample may be carry-over from other donors' samples. The specimen was naive CD4+ T cells from PBMCs. Specified subset: CD45RA+ positively selected. J is TRBJ1-3 and V is TRBV14; 7 bases fit TRBD1. The CDR3 reads CASSQVKGASGNTIYF. The CDR3 region has the DNA TGTGCCAGCAGCCAAGTAAAGGGGGCCTCTGGAAACACCATATATTTT.